The entry that follows covers one TCR beta chain sequence. This sample is drawn from a study of OX40 agonist ivuxolimab in advanced cancers. This CDR3 contains 16 residues. Germline values: CDR1 KGHSH, CDR2 LQKENI. V lost 2 bases and J 10 bases, leaving 23 bases between the germline ends. Produced via immunoSEQ multiplex PCR; TCRdb's table is partial and in-frame only. This sample has tens of thousands of clones, with under 90% found just once. The receptor was derived from an adult with an advanced solid tumor such as melanoma, head and neck, liver or kidney cancer. The rearrangement links TRBV18 to TRBJ1-1, with D possibly TRBD1 on 6 matching bases. The source was CD4+ or CD8+ T cells sorted from blood, collected in a trial of the OX40 agonist ivuxolimab. CDR3 protein: CASSPGQGSSRMGAFF. Written as DNA, the CDR3 is TGTGCCAGCTCACCAGGGCAGGGGTCCTCCAGGATGGGAGCTTTCTTT.